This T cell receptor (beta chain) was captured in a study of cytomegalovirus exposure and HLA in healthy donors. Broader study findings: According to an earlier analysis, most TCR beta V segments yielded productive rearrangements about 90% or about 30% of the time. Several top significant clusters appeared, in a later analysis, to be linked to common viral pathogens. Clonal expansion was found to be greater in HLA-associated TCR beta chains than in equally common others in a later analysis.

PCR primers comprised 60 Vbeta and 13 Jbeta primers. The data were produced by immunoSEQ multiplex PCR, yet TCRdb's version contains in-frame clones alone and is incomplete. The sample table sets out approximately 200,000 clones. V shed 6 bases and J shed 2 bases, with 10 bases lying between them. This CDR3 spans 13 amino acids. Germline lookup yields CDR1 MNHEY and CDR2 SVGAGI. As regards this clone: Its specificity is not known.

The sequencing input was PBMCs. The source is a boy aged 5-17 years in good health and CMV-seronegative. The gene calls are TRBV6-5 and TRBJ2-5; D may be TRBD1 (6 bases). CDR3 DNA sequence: TGTGCCAGCAGCCTACAGGGACAAGAGACCCAGTACTTC. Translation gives CASSLQGQETQYF.